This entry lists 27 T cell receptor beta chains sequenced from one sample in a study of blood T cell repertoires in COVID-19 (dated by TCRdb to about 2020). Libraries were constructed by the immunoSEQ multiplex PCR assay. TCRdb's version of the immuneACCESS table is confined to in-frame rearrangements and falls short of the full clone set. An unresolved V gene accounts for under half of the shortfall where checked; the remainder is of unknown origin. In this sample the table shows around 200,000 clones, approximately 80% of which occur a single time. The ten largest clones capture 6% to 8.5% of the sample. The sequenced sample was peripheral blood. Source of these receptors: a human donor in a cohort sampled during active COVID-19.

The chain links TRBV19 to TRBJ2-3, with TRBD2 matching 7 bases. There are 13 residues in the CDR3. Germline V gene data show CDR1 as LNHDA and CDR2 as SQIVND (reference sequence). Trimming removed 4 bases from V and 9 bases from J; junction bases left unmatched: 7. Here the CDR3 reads CASSNSREGTQYF. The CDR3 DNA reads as TGTGCCAGTAGTAACTCCAGGGAGGGCACGCAGTATTTT.

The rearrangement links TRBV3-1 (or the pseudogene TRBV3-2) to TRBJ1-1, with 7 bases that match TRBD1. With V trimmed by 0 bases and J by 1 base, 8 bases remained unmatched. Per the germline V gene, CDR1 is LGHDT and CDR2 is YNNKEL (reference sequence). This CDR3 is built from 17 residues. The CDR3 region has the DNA TGTGCCAGCAGCCAAGATCAGGGGGGCTCCTGGAACACTGAAGCTTTCTTT. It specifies CASSQDQGGSWNTEAFF.

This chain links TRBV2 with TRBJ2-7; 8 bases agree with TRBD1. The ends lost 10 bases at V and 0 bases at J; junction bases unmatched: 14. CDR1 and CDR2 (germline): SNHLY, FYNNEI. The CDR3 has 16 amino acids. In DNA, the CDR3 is TGTGCCATTGGACAGGGCGACGTAATGAGCTCCTACGAGCAGTACTTC. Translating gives CAIGQGDVMSSYEQYF.

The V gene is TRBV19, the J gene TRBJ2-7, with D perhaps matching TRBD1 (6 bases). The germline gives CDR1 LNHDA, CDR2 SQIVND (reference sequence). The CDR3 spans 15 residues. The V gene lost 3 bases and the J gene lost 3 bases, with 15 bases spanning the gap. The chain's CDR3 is CASSMSQGIRYEQYF. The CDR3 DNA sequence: TGTGCCAGTAGTATGTCGCAGGGGATACGCTACGAGCAGTACTTC.

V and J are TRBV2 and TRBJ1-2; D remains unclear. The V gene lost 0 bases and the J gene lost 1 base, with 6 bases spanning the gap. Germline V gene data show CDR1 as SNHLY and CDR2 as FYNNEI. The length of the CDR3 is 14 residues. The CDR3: CASSEASSNYGYTF. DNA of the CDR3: TGTGCCAGCAGTGAAGCTTCCAGTAACTATGGCTACACCTTC.

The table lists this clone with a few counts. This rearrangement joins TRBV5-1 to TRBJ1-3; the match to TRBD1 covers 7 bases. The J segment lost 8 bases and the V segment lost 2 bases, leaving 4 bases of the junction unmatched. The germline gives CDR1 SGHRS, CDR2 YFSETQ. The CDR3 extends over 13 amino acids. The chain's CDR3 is CASSLGGTDTIYF. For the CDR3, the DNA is TGCGCCAGCAGCTTAGGGGGCACGGACACCATATATTTT.

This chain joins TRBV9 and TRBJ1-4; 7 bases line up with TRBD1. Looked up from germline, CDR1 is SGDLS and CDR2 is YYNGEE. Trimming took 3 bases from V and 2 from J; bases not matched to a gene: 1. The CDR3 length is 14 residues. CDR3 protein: CASSEGATNEKLFF. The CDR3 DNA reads TGTGCCAGCAGCGAGGGGGCGACTAATGAAAAACTGTTTTTT.

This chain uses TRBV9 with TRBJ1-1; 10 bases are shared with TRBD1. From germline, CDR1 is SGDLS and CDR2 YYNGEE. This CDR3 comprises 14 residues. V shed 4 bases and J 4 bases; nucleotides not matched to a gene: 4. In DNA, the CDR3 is TGTGCCAGCAGCCCCAGGGACAGGGGCACTGAAGCTTTCTTT. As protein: CASSPRDRGTEAFF.

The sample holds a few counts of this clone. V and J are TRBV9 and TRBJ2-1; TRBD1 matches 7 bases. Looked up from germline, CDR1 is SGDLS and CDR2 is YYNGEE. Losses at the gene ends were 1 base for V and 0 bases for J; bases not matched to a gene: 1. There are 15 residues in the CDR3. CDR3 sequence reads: CASSVNRGSYNEQFF. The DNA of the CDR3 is TGTGCCAGCAGCGTAAACAGGGGCTCCTACAATGAGCAGTTCTTC.

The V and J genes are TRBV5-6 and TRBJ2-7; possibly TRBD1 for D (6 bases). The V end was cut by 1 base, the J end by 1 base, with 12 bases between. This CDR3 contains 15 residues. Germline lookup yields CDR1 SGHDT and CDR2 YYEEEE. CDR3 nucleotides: TGTGCCAGCAGCTTGCCTCCAGGGGTATCCTACGAGCAGTACTTC. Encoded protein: CASSLPPGVSYEQYF.

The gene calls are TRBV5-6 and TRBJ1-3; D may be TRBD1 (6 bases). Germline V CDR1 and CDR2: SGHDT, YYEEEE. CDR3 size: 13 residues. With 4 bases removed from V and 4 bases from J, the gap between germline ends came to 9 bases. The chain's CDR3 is CASSGTPGNTIYF. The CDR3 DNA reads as TGTGCCAGCAGCGGGACACCCGGAAACACCATATATTTT.

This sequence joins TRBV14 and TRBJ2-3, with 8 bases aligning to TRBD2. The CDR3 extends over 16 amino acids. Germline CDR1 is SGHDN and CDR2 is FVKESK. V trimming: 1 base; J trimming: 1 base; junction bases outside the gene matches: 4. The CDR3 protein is CASSQANSGGTDTQYF. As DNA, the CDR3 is TGTGCCAGCAGCCAAGCGAATAGCGGGGGCACAGATACGCAGTATTTT.

The CDR3 region is CASRHEETQYF. As DNA, the CDR3 is TGTGCCAGCAGACACGAAGAGACCCAGTACTTC. This sequence joins TRBV11-2 and TRBJ2-5; no definite D call. With 6 bases removed from V and 3 bases from J, the gap between germline ends came to 5 bases. CDR1 and CDR2 from the germline V gene are SGHAT and FQNNGV. This CDR3 comprises 11 residues.

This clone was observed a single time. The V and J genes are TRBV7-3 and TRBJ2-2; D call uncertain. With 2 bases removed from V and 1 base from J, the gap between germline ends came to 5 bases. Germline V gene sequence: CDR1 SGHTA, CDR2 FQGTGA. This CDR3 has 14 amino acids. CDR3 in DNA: TGTGCCAGCAGCTTATTACAGAACACCGGGGAGCTGTTTTTT. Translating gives CASSLLQNTGELFF.

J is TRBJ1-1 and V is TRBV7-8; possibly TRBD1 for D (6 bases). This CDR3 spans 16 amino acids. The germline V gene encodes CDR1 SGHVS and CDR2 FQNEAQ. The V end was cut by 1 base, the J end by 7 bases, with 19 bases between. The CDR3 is CASSLEVWGSRGEAFF. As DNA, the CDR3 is TGTGCCAGCAGCTTAGAGGTTTGGGGGTCCAGGGGTGAAGCTTTCTTT.

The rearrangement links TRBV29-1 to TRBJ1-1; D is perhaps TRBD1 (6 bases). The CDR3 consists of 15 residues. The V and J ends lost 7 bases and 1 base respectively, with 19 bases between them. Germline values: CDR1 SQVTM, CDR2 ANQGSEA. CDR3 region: CSAGGGTPRNTEAFF. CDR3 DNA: TGCAGCGCCGGGGGGGGCACCCCGAGGAACACTGAAGCTTTCTTT.

The chain's CDR3 is CASSQMAGQGLYEQYF. The CDR3 DNA is TGTGCCAGCAGCCAGATGGCGGGACAGGGCCTCTACGAGCAGTACTTC. The rearrangement joins TRBV3-1 (or the pseudogene TRBV3-2) to TRBJ2-7, with 9 positions matching TRBD1. Losses at the gene ends were 3 bases for V and 3 bases for J; bases not matched to a gene: 9. The V gene's germline CDR1 is LGHDT and CDR2 YNNKEL (reference sequence). This CDR3 comprises 16 residues.

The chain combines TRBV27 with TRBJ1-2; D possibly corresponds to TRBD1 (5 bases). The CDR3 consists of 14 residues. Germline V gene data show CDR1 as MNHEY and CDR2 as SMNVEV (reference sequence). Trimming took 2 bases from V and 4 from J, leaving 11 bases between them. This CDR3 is CASSLSGAVYGYTF. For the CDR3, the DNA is TGTGCCAGCAGTTTAAGCGGGGCCGTCTATGGCTACACCTTC.

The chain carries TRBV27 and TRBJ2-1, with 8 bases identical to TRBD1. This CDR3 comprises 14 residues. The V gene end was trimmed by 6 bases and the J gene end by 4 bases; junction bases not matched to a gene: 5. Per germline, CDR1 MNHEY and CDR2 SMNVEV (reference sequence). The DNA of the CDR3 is TGTGCCAGCAGCTCGGACAGGGCTTACAATGAGCAGTTCTTC. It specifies CASSSDRAYNEQFF.

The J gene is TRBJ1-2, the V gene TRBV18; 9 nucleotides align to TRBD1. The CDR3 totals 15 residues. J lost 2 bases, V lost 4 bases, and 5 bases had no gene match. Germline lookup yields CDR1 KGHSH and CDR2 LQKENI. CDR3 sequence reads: CASSLDRGQNYGYTF. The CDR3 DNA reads TGTGCCAGCTCACTGGACAGGGGCCAAAACTATGGCTACACCTTC.

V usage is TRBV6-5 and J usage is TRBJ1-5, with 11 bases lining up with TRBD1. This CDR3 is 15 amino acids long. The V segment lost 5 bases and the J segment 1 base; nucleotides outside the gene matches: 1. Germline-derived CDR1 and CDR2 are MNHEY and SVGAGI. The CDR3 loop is CASSRTGGSNQPQHF. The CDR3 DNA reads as TGTGCCAGCAGTCGGACAGGGGGCAGCAATCAGCCCCAGCATTTT.

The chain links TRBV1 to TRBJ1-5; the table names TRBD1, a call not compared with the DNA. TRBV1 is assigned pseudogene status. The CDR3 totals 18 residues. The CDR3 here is CTSSQEQLSIYSNQPQHF. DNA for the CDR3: TGCACCAGCAGCCAAGAACAGCTATCAATTTATAGCAATCAGCCCCAGCATTTT.

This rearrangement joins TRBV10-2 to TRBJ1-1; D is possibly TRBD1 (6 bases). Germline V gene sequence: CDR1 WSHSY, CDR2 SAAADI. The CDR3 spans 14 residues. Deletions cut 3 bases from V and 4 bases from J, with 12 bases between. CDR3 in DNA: TGCGCCAGCAGTGAAACAGGGATGAGCACTGAAGCTTTCTTT. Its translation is CASSETGMSTEAFF.

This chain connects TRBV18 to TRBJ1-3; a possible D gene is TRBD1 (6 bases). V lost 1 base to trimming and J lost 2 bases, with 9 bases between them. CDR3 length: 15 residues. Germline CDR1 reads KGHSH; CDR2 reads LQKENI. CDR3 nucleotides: TGTGCCAGCTCACCACGGACAGAACCTGGAAACACCATATATTTT. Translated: CASSPRTEPGNTIYF.

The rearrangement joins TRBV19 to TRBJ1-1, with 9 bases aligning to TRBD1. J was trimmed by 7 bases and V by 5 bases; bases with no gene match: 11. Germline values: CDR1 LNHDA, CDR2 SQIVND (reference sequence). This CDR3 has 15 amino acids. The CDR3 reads CASSPGDRDGIEAFF. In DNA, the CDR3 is TGTGCCAGTAGTCCGGGGGACAGGGACGGGATTGAAGCTTTCTTT.

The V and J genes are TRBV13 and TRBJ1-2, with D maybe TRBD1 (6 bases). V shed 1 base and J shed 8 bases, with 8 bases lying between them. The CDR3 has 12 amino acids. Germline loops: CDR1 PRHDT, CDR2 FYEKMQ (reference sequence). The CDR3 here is CASSLAGGGYTF. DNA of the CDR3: TGTGCCAGCAGCTTAGCTGGGGGCGGCTACACCTTC.

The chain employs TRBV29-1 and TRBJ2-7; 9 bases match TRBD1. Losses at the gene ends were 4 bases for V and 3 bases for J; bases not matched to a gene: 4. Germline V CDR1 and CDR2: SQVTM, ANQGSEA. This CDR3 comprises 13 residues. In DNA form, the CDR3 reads TGCAGCGTTGCCGAGGGACAGGGCTACGAGCAGTACTTC. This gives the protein CSVAEGQGYEQYF.